Given below is one T cell receptor (beta chain) in context. The data were taken from a study of glioma-infiltrating T cells after dendritic cell vaccination. Study-wide background: Between about 2002 and 2012, patients got autologous tumor lysate-pulsed dendritic cell vaccines.

Sequencing was performed with immunoSEQ multiplex PCR; in TCRdb, only in-frame clones are kept and a portion is missing. The data show 55,000 to 75,000 clones, under 90% seen once. Germline lookup yields CDR1 MNHNY and CDR2 SVGAGI (reference sequence). The CDR3 totals 15 residues. J gave up 7 bases and V 9 bases, and 9 bases lay outside the gene matches. Only patients with spare fresh-frozen tumor and over two years of follow-up were included. The genes are TRBV6-6 and TRBJ2-1; TRBD2 agrees at 13 bases. The receptor's source is a human donor with glioblastoma. The sample was blood, taken before dendritic cell vaccination. As DNA, the CDR3 is TGTGCCAGTACTAGCGGGGGGGCATTTCGGAATGAGCAGTTCTTC. It encodes CASTSGGAFRNEQFF.